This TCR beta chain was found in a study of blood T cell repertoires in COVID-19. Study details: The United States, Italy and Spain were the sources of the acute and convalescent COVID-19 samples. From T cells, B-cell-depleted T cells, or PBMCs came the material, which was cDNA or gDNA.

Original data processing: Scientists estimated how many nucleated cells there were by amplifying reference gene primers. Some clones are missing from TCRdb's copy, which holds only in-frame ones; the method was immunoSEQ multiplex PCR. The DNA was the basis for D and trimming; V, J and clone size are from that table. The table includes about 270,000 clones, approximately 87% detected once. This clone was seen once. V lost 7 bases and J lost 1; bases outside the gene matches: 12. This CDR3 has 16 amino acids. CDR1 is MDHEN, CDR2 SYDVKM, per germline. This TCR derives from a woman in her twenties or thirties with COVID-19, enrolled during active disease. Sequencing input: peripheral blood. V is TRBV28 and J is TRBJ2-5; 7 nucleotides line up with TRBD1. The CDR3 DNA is TGTGCCAGCATTACTCCCCGGGCAGGGGGCCAAGAGACCCAGTACTTC. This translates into CASITPRAGGQETQYF. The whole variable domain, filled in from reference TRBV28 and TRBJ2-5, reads DVKVTQSSRYLVKRTGEKVFLECVQDMDHENMFWYRQDPGLGLRLIYFSYDVKMKEKGDIPEGYSVSREKKERFSLILESASTNQTSMYLCASITPRAGGQETQYFGPGTRLLVL.